A single sample is the source of the 30 T cell receptor beta chains below, sequenced in a study of cytomegalovirus exposure and HLA in healthy donors. Here immunoSEQ multiplex PCR was the method, and the copy in TCRdb shows in-frame clones only, minus some. The table has around 240,000 clones, about 90% seen once. The sequencing sample was made of PBMCs. Source of these receptors: a woman aged 18-29 years in good health and CMV-seronegative.

The rearrangement joins TRBV19 to TRBJ1-5, with 8 nucleotides matching TRBD1. The CDR3 spans 17 residues. Germline CDR1 reads LNHDA; CDR2 reads SQIVND (reference sequence). V dropped 9 bases and J dropped 5; count of bases not matched to a gene: 18. CDR3 in amino acids: CASHPAGGGWGDQPQHF. CDR3 DNA sequence: TGTGCCAGCCATCCGGCAGGGGGCGGTTGGGGGGATCAGCCCCAGCATTTT.

The chain combines TRBV7-9 with TRBJ2-7, with a possible D match to TRBD1 (5 bases). Per the germline V gene, CDR1 is SEHNR and CDR2 is FQNEAQ (reference sequence). The CDR3 has 13 amino acids. V lost 5 bases and J lost 3, with 11 bases in between. CDR3 sequence reads: CASSPRTLYEQYV. CDR3 DNA: TGTGCCAGCAGCCCTCGGACACTCTACGAGCAGTACGTC.

This chain uses TRBV4-1 with TRBJ2-1; 7 bases agree with TRBD1. Germline values: CDR1 MGHRA, CDR2 YSYEKL. The CDR3 is made up of 16 amino acids. Germline trimming cut 0 bases from V and 0 bases from J; bases unmatched to any gene: 2. The CDR3 coding sequence is TGCGCCAGCAGCCAAGAGGACAGGCGCTCCTACAATGAGCAGTTCTTC. This codes for CASSQEDRRSYNEQFF.

The count of this clone is one. The chain uses TRBV18 and TRBJ1-1; 7 positions agree with TRBD1. This CDR3 is built from 14 residues. Germline V gene data show CDR1 as KGHSH and CDR2 as LQKENI. Germline trimming cut 5 bases from V and 1 base from J; bases unmatched to any gene: 4. This chain's CDR3 is CASSSGTENTEAFF. The CDR3 nucleotides are TGTGCCAGCTCATCAGGGACAGAGAACACTGAAGCTTTCTTT.

This chain links TRBV29-1 with TRBJ1-1; 7 bases are shared with TRBD1. The junction had 7 bases not matched to a gene; V was cut back by 8 bases and J by 4 bases. CDR3 length: 12 amino acids. Germline V CDR1 and CDR2: SQVTM, ANQGSEA. CDR3 DNA sequence: TGCAGCTACAGGGGAGTGGGCACTGAAGCTTTCTTT. Protein: CSYRGVGTEAFF.

The CDR3 reads CASSGGGEQYV. The CDR3 DNA reads TGTGCCAGCAGTGGGGGGGGAGAGCAGTACGTC. The chain recombines TRBV2 with TRBJ2-7; 7 nucleotides align to TRBD2. The CDR3 consists of 11 residues. Germline assignment: CDR1 SNHLY and CDR2 FYNNEI. Losses at the gene ends were 4 bases for V and 7 bases for J; bases not matched to a gene: 1.

CDR3 nucleotide sequence: TGTGCCAGCAGTTTAGGGGCAGGCCTCAATGAGCAGTTCTTC. This encodes CASSLGAGLNEQFF. The chain has TRBV27 and TRBJ2-1, with D perhaps TRBD1 (5 bases). Between the trimmed V and J ends, which lost 2 bases and 6 bases, there was a span of 11 bases. CDR1 and CDR2 from the germline V gene are MNHEY and SMNVEV (reference sequence). This CDR3 is built from 14 residues.

The chain has TRBV7-8 and TRBJ2-1, with D perhaps TRBD1 (6 bases). This CDR3 has 15 amino acids. CDR1 and CDR2 (germline): SGHVS, FQNEAQ. The V gene lost 5 bases and the J gene lost 0 bases, with 11 bases spanning the gap. CDR3 in amino acids: CASSAQGSSYNEQFF. The CDR3 region has the DNA TGTGCCAGCAGCGCCCAGGGGAGCTCCTACAATGAGCAGTTCTTC.

V gene TRBV19 combines with J gene TRBJ2-1, with D uncertain. Germline V lookup: CDR1 LNHDA, CDR2 SQIVND (reference sequence). This CDR3 is built from 14 residues. V lost 6 bases to trimming and J lost 7 bases, with 16 bases between them. The CDR3 protein is CASRPSHSTNEQFF. The CDR3 DNA reads TGTGCCAGTAGGCCTTCCCACTCTACGAATGAGCAGTTCTTC.

On this clone itself: A read error may produce the germline difference seen at one junction end. This chain's CDR3 is CASSPSTEGQPTGF. CDR3 in DNA: TGTGCCAGCAGTCCCTCAACTGAGGGACAACCCACGGGGTTC. V is TRBV28 and J is TRBJ2-7; maybe TRBD1 (6 bases). Germline loops: CDR1 MDHEN, CDR2 SYDVKM. The CDR3 consists of 14 residues.

The chain recombines TRBV5-1 with TRBJ1-3; D is ambiguous. The CDR3 loop spans 14 amino acids. The V gene's germline CDR1 is SGHRS and CDR2 YFSETQ. The V end was cut by 0 bases, the J end by 4 bases, with 8 bases between. The CDR3 nucleotides read TGCGCCAGCAGCTTGGGGGGAGCCGGAAACACCATATATTTT. Translation: CASSLGGAGNTIYF.

This rearrangement joins TRBV7-9 to TRBJ1-2; a possible D gene is TRBD1 (5 bases). The CDR3 length is 16 residues. CDR1 is SEHNR, CDR2 FQNEAQ, per germline (reference sequence). V was trimmed by 4 bases and J by 3 bases, leaving 18 bases between them. The CDR3 protein is CASSSGRENSHYGYTF. The CDR3 bases are TGTGCCAGCAGCTCAGGGAGGGAGAATTCTCACTATGGCTACACCTTC.

The rearrangement joins TRBV5-1 to TRBJ2-7; 9 bases are shared with TRBD1. Germline CDR1 is SGHRS and CDR2 is YFSETQ. V shed 0 bases and J 3 bases; nucleotides not matched to a gene: 1. The CDR3 consists of 14 residues. The CDR3 DNA sequence: TGCGCCAGCAGCTTGGGGGACAGGGACTACGAGCAGTACGTC. Amino acids: CASSLGDRDYEQYV.

This chain connects TRBV6-4 to TRBJ2-4; 10 bases align to TRBD1. Germline V gives CDR1 MRHNA, CDR2 SNTAGT. CDR3 length: 16 residues. Unmatched junction bases numbered 1, after V lost 2 bases and J lost 0 bases. CDR3 in amino acids: CASSDDRGLAKNIQYF. The CDR3 DNA reads as TGTGCCAGCAGTGACGACAGGGGGCTAGCCAAAAACATTCAGTACTTC.

For this clone: Other DNA sequences in the same sample also yield this CDR3. V usage is TRBV27 and J usage is TRBJ2-1, with D possibly matching TRBD2 (5 bases). CDR1 is MNHEY, CDR2 SMNVEV, per germline (reference sequence). CDR3 length: 15 amino acids. V gave up 2 bases and J gave up 0 bases, with 8 bases separating them. The chain's CDR3 is CASSLLGSSYNEQFF. The CDR3 DNA follows: TGTGCCAGCAGTTTACTGGGGAGCTCCTACAATGAGCAGTTCTTC.

The rearrangement links TRBV27 to TRBJ2-7; D might be TRBD2 (6 bases). The CDR3 contains 14 residues. V lost 1 base and J 1 base, leaving 8 bases between the germline ends. Germline V lookup: CDR1 MNHEY, CDR2 SMNVEV (reference sequence). The CDR3 nucleotides read TGTGCCAGCAGTTTATTGGGGGGTTCCTACGAGCAGTACTTC. Translation gives CASSLLGGSYEQYF.

As to this clone: The germline gene is not matched at one end of the junction; a read error may be the cause. V is TRBV20-1 and J is TRBJ1-2; TRBD1 aligns across 7 bases. The germline gives CDR1 DFQATT, CDR2 SNEGSKA (reference sequence). This CDR3 is built from 11 residues. The CDR3 sequence is CSAVSQGTANF. The CDR3 DNA reads TGCAGCGCTGTTTCTCAGGGGACAGCCAACTTC.

The chain carries TRBV11-2 and TRBJ2-3; D is perhaps TRBD1 (5 bases). The CDR3 runs to 13 residues. V was pared by 3 bases and J by 5 bases, with 9 bases between. Per germline, CDR1 SGHAT and CDR2 FQNNGV. CDR3 sequence: CASSLGLGDTQYF. The CDR3 DNA reads as TGTGCCAGCAGCTTGGGGCTGGGAGATACGCAGTATTTT.

V usage is TRBV5-1 and J usage is TRBJ2-3, with TRBD2 identical over 13 bases. CDR1 and CDR2 (germline): SGHRS, YFSETQ. Germline trimming cut 3 bases from V and 1 base from J; bases unmatched to any gene: 8. This CDR3 has 18 residues. The CDR3 DNA reads as TGCGCCAGCAGCTCCCGGACTAGCGGGGGAAGTGGCACAGATACGCAGTATTTT. As protein: CASSSRTSGGSGTDTQYF.

V and J are TRBV5-4 and TRBJ1-6; D possibly corresponds to TRBD1 (6 bases). This CDR3 region has 14 residues. The V and J ends lost 0 bases and 10 bases respectively, with 11 bases between them. From germline, CDR1 is SGHNT and CDR2 YYREEE (reference sequence). The CDR3 protein is CASSLEPGESPLHF. CDR3 bases: TGTGCCAGCAGCTTGGAGCCAGGGGAGTCACCCCTCCACTTT.

The chain uses TRBV7-2 and TRBJ1-6, with a possible D match to TRBD1 (5 bases). The CDR3 runs to 14 residues. V gave up 1 base and J gave up 6 bases, with 7 bases separating them. Looked up from germline, CDR1 is SGHTA and CDR2 is FQGNSA. CDR3 protein: CASSLGTFNSPLHF. The CDR3 nucleotides are TGTGCCAGCAGCTTAGGGACATTTAATTCACCCCTCCACTTT. Supplemented by reference TRBV7-2 and TRBJ1-6, the full variable domain reads GAGVSQSPSNKVTEKGKDVELRCDPISGHTALYWYRQSLGQGLEFLIYFQGNSAPDKSGLPSDRFSAERTGGSVSTLTIQRTQQEDSAVYLCASSLGTFNSPLHFGNGTRLTVT.

The chain couples TRBV5-1 to TRBJ2-1; tentative D call: TRBD1 (6 bases). Germline CDR1 SGHRS, CDR2 YFSETQ. With 4 bases removed from V and 4 bases from J, the gap between germline ends came to 12 bases. CDR3 size: 14 residues. DNA for the CDR3: TGCGCCAGCAGCCCAACAGGGTTTTACAATGAGCAGTTCTTC. Translation gives CASSPTGFYNEQFF.

The chain employs TRBV4-3 and TRBJ1-2; D perhaps matches TRBD1 (5 bases). Germline values: CDR1 LGHNA, CDR2 YSLEER. Trimming took 0 bases from V and 8 from J, leaving 19 bases between them. This CDR3 region has 16 residues. Here the CDR3 reads CASSQDTGRWGGGYTF. In DNA, the CDR3 is TGCGCCAGCAGCCAAGATACGGGGCGGTGGGGGGGAGGCTACACCTTC.

The chain recombines TRBV5-4 with TRBJ1-3; D is unclear. CDR3 length: 14 residues. The V gene lost 4 bases and the J gene lost 4 bases, with 12 bases spanning the gap. Per germline, CDR1 SGHNT and CDR2 YYREEE (reference sequence). In nucleotides, the CDR3 is TGTGCCAGCAGCAGGTACAGAACCGGAAACACCATATATTTT. It translates to CASSRYRTGNTIYF.

This clone came up once. The chain employs TRBV18 and TRBJ1-1, with D perhaps TRBD1 (6 bases). The CDR3 is made up of 16 amino acids. V lost 2 bases, J lost 1 base, and 14 bases lay in between. CDR1 and CDR2 (germline): KGHSH, LQKENI. The CDR3 nucleotides read TGTGCCAGCTCACCAGTGGTACAGGGAAAGAACACTGAAGCTTTCTTT. Amino acids: CASSPVVQGKNTEAFF.

This chain joins TRBV30 and TRBJ2-7; tentatively, D is TRBD1 (5 bases). Trimming shortened V by 1 base and J by 0 bases, and 13 bases separated the two germline ends. Germline V gene data show CDR1 as GTSNPN and CDR2 as SVGIG (reference sequence). The CDR3 is 15 residues long. CDR3 DNA: TGTGCCTGGAGTGGCGGACACCGTAACTCCTACGAGCAGTACTTC. Protein: CAWSGGHRNSYEQYF.

The chain is built from TRBV10-1 and TRBJ2-7; 8 bases fit TRBD1. Germline V gives CDR1 WNHNN, CDR2 SYGVQD (reference sequence). J gave up 6 bases and V 2 bases, and 0 bases lay outside the gene matches. The CDR3 is 12 amino acids. Here the CDR3 DNA reads TGCGCCAGCAGTGAGGGACAGGGCGAGCAGTACTTC. Protein sequence: CASSEGQGEQYF.

The chain links TRBV6-5 to TRBJ1-6; 7 bases fit TRBD1. The germline V gene has CDR1 MNHEY and CDR2 SVGAGI. The CDR3 contains 15 residues. Losses at the gene ends were 4 bases for V and 7 bases for J; bases not matched to a gene: 7. CDR3 nucleotides: TGTGCCAGCAGTTCCGTACCGGGACAGAATTCACCCCTCCACTTT. Translating gives CASSSVPGQNSPLHF.

This chain's CDR3 is CATSRDLRTGIYGYTF. In DNA, the CDR3 is TGTGCCACCAGCAGAGATTTAAGGACAGGAATCTATGGCTACACCTTC. The rearrangement links TRBV15 to TRBJ1-2; 7 nucleotides agree with TRBD1. V trimming: 0 bases; J trimming: 4 bases; junction bases outside the gene matches: 8. Per germline, CDR1 LNHNV and CDR2 YYDKDF (reference sequence). The CDR3 loop spans 16 amino acids.

The V call is TRBV4-3, the J call TRBJ1-5; 7 positions agree with TRBD1. The V and J ends lost 0 bases and 6 bases, in that order; junction bases with no gene match: 14. This CDR3 comprises 18 residues. The germline gives CDR1 LGHNA, CDR2 YSLEER. The CDR3 coding sequence is TGCGCCAGCAGCCAAGATGATCCGGGACAGAGTCCAGGTCAGCCCCAGCATTTT. The encoded protein is CASSQDDPGQSPGQPQHF.